The clone carrying this T cell receptor beta chain has a handful of counts. Its antigen is undetermined. TCRdb itself ran the RT-PCR reads through MiXCR, one entry per CDR3 protein. Here the sample spans about 190,000 distinct CDR3 sequences, around 14% being singletons. This record belongs to a study of response to subunit inactivated influenza vaccine. The study, taken as a whole, reports: Researchers suggested that each seasonal influenza vaccination recruits few new T cells.

CDR3 size: 16 residues. Trimming removed 3 bases at V and 0 bases at J, with 13 bases between. The germline gives CDR1 SGDLS, CDR2 YYNGEE. This chain connects TRBV9 to TRBJ2-1, with D unresolved. The TCR comes from a man over 45 who received an inactivated influenza vaccine. The sequences come from CD8+ T cells sorted from PBMCs, collected more than 4 days after vaccination. The CDR3 DNA is TGTGCCAGCAGCGGAACGACTGGAAGCTCCTACAATGAGCAGTTCTTC. Translating it yields CASSGTTGSSYNEQFF.